These 25 T cell receptor beta chains share one sample of origin, sequenced in a study of blood T cells in healthy people across ages. A second roughly 6 to 12 cycle PCR used barcoded and J-beta primers. TCRdb ran MiXCR on the 5' RACE reads and lists one entry per CDR3 protein. The sample has 790,000 or so distinct CDR3 sequences; more than 55% are singletons. Sequenced: blood. These receptors originate from a man in his forties in good health.

Only a few counts were recorded for this clonotype. The J gene is TRBJ2-3, the V gene TRBV20-1, with 10 bases lining up with TRBD2. This CDR3 is built from 15 residues. From germline, CDR1 is DFQATT and CDR2 SNEGSKA (reference sequence). The trim removed 8 bases at V and 6 bases at J, leaving 14 bases unmatched. The CDR3 protein is CSLRLSGRAADTQYF. In nucleotides, the CDR3 is TGCAGTCTCCGACTAAGCGGGAGGGCCGCGGATACGCAGTATTTT.

The chain carries TRBV6-6 and TRBJ2-4; TRBD1 aligns across 9 bases. The DNA matches TRBJ2-7 better at its end, which makes the J call doubtful. Germline V gives CDR1 MNHNY, CDR2 SVGAGI (reference sequence). CDR3 size: 15 residues. The CDR3 loop is CASRYSGTGNYEQYF. Here the CDR3 DNA reads TGTGCCAGCAGATATTCCGGGACAGGGAACTACGAGCAGTACTTC.

This clonotype has only a few counts. CDR3: CASSKTGQYYNEQFF. The CDR3 DNA reads as TGTGCCAGCAGCAAAACGGGACAGTACTACAATGAGCAGTTCTTC. This chain links TRBV7-9 with TRBJ2-1; TRBD1 matches at 7 bases. Germline trimming cut 5 bases from V and 3 bases from J; bases unmatched to any gene: 7. Germline V gives CDR1 SEHNR, CDR2 FQNEAQ (reference sequence). This CDR3 contains 15 residues.

In its sample, this clonotype was seen a few times. This chain uses TRBV12-3 or TRBV12-4 with TRBJ1-4; D may be TRBD1 (5 bases). This CDR3 comprises 17 residues. V gave up 5 bases and J gave up 0 bases, with 16 bases separating them. This CDR3 is CASSLRGTAATNEKLFF. Here the CDR3 DNA reads TGTGCCAGCAGTCTGCGAGGGACGGCTGCAACTAATGAAAAACTGTTTTTT.

This clonotype occurred a few times. The V gene is TRBV4-2, the J gene TRBJ1-1, with D uncertain. Germline-derived CDR1 and CDR2 are LGHNA and YNFKEQ. This CDR3 region has 15 residues. V was pared by 0 bases and J by 2 bases, with 10 bases between. CDR3 DNA: TGTGCCAGCAGCCAAGATAGTATCGGTAACACTGAAGCTTTCTTT. Protein product: CASSQDSIGNTEAFF.

V is TRBV7-9 and J is TRBJ2-3; 9 bases are a match to TRBD2. This CDR3 has 13 amino acids. After removal of 6 bases from V and 5 bases from J, the junction contained 3 bases not matched to a gene. Germline CDR1 SEHNR, CDR2 FQNEAQ (reference sequence). This CDR3 reads CASRRGGIDTQYF. In DNA form, the CDR3 reads TGTGCCAGCAGGCGGGGGGGGATAGATACGCAGTATTTT.

This clonotype appeared a few times. The gene calls are TRBV6-2 or TRBV6-3 and TRBJ2-6; TRBD1 might be the D (5 bases). Trimming took off 2 bases at V and 0 bases at J, with 8 bases between the two ends. The CDR3 contains 16 residues. Germline-derived CDR1 and CDR2 are MNHEY and SVGEGT. CDR3 protein: CASSYHQGSGANVLTF. The CDR3 bases are TGTGCCAGCAGTTACCATCAGGGCTCTGGGGCCAACGTCCTGACTTTC.

This clonotype was detected a few times. The chain couples TRBV4-2 to TRBJ2-3; weak D call: TRBD1 (5 bases). Germline V gives CDR1 LGHNA, CDR2 YNFKEQ. With 0 bases removed from V and 5 bases from J, the gap between germline ends came to 21 bases. The CDR3 contains 18 residues. As DNA, the CDR3 is TGTGCCAGCAGCCAAGAGTATGACGTCTCGCGAAGGGGAGATACGCAGTATTTT. It is translated as CASSQEYDVSRRGDTQYF.

The chain recombines TRBV18 with TRBJ1-2; D possibly corresponds to TRBD1 (6 bases). Germline values: CDR1 KGHSH, CDR2 LQKENI. Deletions cut 3 bases from V and 7 bases from J, with 12 bases between. This CDR3 spans 13 amino acids. CDR3 coding DNA: TGTGCCAGCTCACCGAACAGGGAACCTGGCTACACCTTC. It translates to CASSPNREPGYTF.

The chain has TRBV6-5 and TRBJ2-5, with D possibly called TRBD1 or TRBD2 (5 bases each). Deletions cut 1 base from V and 0 bases from J, with 18 bases between. Germline V CDR1 and CDR2: MNHEY, SVGAGI. This CDR3 has 18 amino acids. This CDR3 is CASSYFISERGDQETQYF. The DNA of the CDR3 is TGTGCCAGCAGTTACTTTATCTCCGAAAGAGGGGACCAAGAGACCCAGTACTTC.

The V call is TRBV28, the J call TRBJ1-2; D is ambiguous. The germline V gene encodes CDR1 MDHEN and CDR2 SYDVKM. V gave up 2 bases and J gave up 5 bases, with 15 bases separating them. CDR3 length: 15 residues. The CDR3, as DNA: TGTGCCAGCAGTTTAGTCGCAGGTACCGGTTATGGCTACACCTTC. Translated, it gives CASSLVAGTGYGYTF.

In its sample, this clonotype was seen a few times. The V gene is TRBV6-6, the J gene TRBJ2-7; 7 bases are shared with TRBD1. The CDR3 consists of 14 residues. V lost 2 bases, J lost 6 bases, and 7 bases stayed unmatched. Germline assignment: CDR1 MNHNY and CDR2 SVGAGI (reference sequence). The CDR3 coding sequence is TGTGCCAGCAGTTACGCCAGACAGGGATCCGAGCAGTACTTC. This translates into CASSYARQGSEQYF.

The rearrangement links TRBV12-3 or TRBV12-4 to TRBJ2-7; D unresolved. Trimming took 3 bases from V and 5 from J, leaving 8 bases between them. The CDR3 runs 12 residues. This CDR3 is CASSLGTNEQYF. In DNA, the CDR3 is TGTGCCAGCAGTTTGGGCACGAACGAGCAGTACTTC.

The J gene is TRBJ1-2, the V gene TRBV10-3; 10 bases map to TRBD1. CDR3 size: 16 residues. The V and J ends lost 8 bases and 4 bases, in that order; junction bases with no gene match: 13. The germline V gene has CDR1 ENHRY and CDR2 SYGVKD. The CDR3 DNA follows: TGTGCCATCCTTACCCTTGGGACAGGGGAAAGCTATGGCTACACCTTC. This codes for CAILTLGTGESYGYTF.

The genes are TRBV12-3 or TRBV12-4 and TRBJ2-7; 8 bases are shared with TRBD2. V lost 8 bases to trimming and J lost 0 bases; unmatched junction nucleotides: 6. The CDR3 is 14 amino acids. CDR3 in amino acids: CASGGAGDSYEQYF. CDR3 bases: TGTGCCAGCGGGGGAGCGGGGGACTCCTACGAGCAGTACTTC.

The genes are TRBV6-5 and TRBJ2-7; weak D call: TRBD2 (6 bases). Trimming took 5 bases from V and 2 from J, leaving 19 bases between them. The CDR3 has 16 residues. Germline CDR1 is MNHEY and CDR2 is SVGAGI. DNA of the CDR3: TGTGCCAGCAGTCCGATTTGGACTGGGGGGACCTACGAGCAGTACTTC. Its translation is CASSPIWTGGTYEQYF.

Note on this clonotype: A much larger clonotype is one base distant, so this may be a read error. This chain connects TRBV7-2 to TRBJ2-3; D is unresolved. This CDR3 spans 11 amino acids. Germline loops: CDR1 SGHTA, CDR2 FQGNSA. The DNA of the CDR3 is TGTGCCAGCAGCATAATAGATACGCGGTATTTT. Amino acid sequence: CASSIIDTRYF.

J is TRBJ1-1 and V is TRBV15, with a possible D match to TRBD1 (5 bases). This CDR3 region has 16 residues. The ends were cut back, 0 bases at V and 1 base at J, with 12 bases in the middle. Germline assignment: CDR1 LNHNV and CDR2 YYDKDF (reference sequence). The CDR3 DNA is TGTGCCACCAGCAGAGAGGGGGTGGGCTCGAACACTGAAGCTTTCTTT. Its protein is CATSREGVGSNTEAFF.

This clonotype was seen a handful of times. The chain joins TRBV29-1 to TRBJ2-7, with D tentatively TRBD1 (6 bases). The ends were cut back, 6 bases at V and 1 base at J, with 10 bases in the middle. Per germline, CDR1 SQVTM and CDR2 ANQGSEA. The CDR3 runs 12 residues. The CDR3 nucleotides read TGCAGCGTGGAGACAGGTTCCTACGAGCAGTACTTC. The encoded protein is CSVETGSYEQYF.

The chain links TRBV12-3 or TRBV12-4 to TRBJ1-6, with TRBD1 matching 8 bases. V gave up 6 bases and J gave up 9 bases; unmatched junction bases: 10. The length of the CDR3 is 15 residues. Here the CDR3 DNA reads TGTGCCAGCAGAAAAAACCAGGGGGCAGGTTCACCCCTCCACTTT. This translates into CASRKNQGAGSPLHF.

The chain carries TRBV25-1 and TRBJ1-2, with D perhaps TRBD1 (5 bases). Trimming removed 2 bases from V and 5 bases from J, with 12 bases in between. This CDR3 spans 14 amino acids. Germline loops: CDR1 MGHDK, CDR2 SYGVNS. CDR3 region: CASSEVGDVYGYTF. The CDR3 region has the DNA TGTGCCAGCAGTGAAGTGGGGGACGTTTATGGCTACACCTTC.

The J gene is TRBJ1-1, the V gene TRBV12-3 or TRBV12-4, with D hard to call. Trimming cost V 2 bases and J 4 bases, with 5 bases left between them. The CDR3 sequence is 12 residues long. For the CDR3, the DNA is TGTGCCAGCAGTTTACAGGTCACTGAAGCTTTCTTT. This encodes CASSLQVTEAFF.

This clonotype was detected only a few times. The chain links TRBV7-3 to TRBJ2-5; TRBD2 matches at 8 bases. The V and J ends lost 1 base and 2 bases, in that order; junction bases with no gene match: 9. The germline gives CDR1 SGHTA, CDR2 FQGTGA. The CDR3 is 17 residues long. The CDR3 bases are TGTGCCAGCAGCTTAAACGGGCGGGGGGCCGAGCAAGAGACCCAGTACTTC. Its protein product is CASSLNGRGAEQETQYF.

This clonotype was counted only a few times. The chain links TRBV15 to TRBJ2-3; D unclear. V shed 1 base and J shed 1 base, with 6 bases lying between them. Germline assignment: CDR1 LNHNV and CDR2 YYDKDF (reference sequence). The CDR3 runs to 14 residues. The CDR3 spells CATSRVAGTDTQYF. CDR3 bases: TGTGCCACCAGCAGAGTGGCGGGCACAGATACGCAGTATTTT.

The rearrangement joins TRBV13 to TRBJ1-2; the match to TRBD1 covers 12 bases. Germline assignment: CDR1 PRHDT and CDR2 FYEKMQ (reference sequence). This CDR3 is built from 17 residues. Trimming took 3 bases from V and 4 from J; bases not matched to a gene: 9. CDR3 residues: CASSLARRDRGLYGYTF. In DNA, the CDR3 is TGTGCCAGCAGCTTGGCGCGAAGGGACAGGGGGCTCTATGGCTACACCTTC.